The entry below describes one T cell receptor beta chain. Its antigen is not known. It was with 60 Vbeta and 13 Jbeta primers that the PCR ran. The protocol was immunoSEQ multiplex PCR, while the TCRdb copy is restricted to in-frame clones and leaves out a portion. Here the sample spans 100,000 to 150,000 clones, over 60% being singletons. These data come from a study of cytomegalovirus exposure and HLA in healthy donors. General observations from the study: Most TCR sequences were rare, but some public TCRs occurred in many donors. In vitro confirmation showed a few CMV-associated chains to be CMV antigen specific. Of the V segments, some could not be distinguished, including TRBV6-2 and TRBV6-3, and were excluded.

Germline CDR1 SGDLS, CDR2 YYNGEE. Trimming at V came to 4 bases and at J to 2 bases, leaving 6 bases not matched to a gene. The CDR3 has 14 amino acids. The sample consisted of PBMCs. The chain recombines TRBV9 with TRBJ2-7, with 7 bases aligning to TRBD2. This TCR came from a human donor in good health. The CDR3 DNA reads TGTGCCAGCAGCCCCACTAGCGAGCCCTACGAGCAGTACTTC. It specifies CASSPTSEPYEQYF.